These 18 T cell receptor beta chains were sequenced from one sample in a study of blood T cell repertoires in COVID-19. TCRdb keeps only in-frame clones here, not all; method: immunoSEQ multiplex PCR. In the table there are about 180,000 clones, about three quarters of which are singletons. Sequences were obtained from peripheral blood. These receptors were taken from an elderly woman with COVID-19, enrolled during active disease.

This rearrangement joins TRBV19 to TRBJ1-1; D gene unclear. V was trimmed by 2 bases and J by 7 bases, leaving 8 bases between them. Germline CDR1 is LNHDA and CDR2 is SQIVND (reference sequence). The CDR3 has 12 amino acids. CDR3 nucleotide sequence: TGTGCCAGTAGTATATGGGGAGTTGAAGCTTTCTTT. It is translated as CASSIWGVEAFF.

CDR3 bases: TGTGCCAGTAGTATAAACAGGGGTCCCTACGAGCAGTACTTC. It specifies CASSINRGPYEQYF. The chain has TRBV19 and TRBJ2-7; 7 nucleotides agree with TRBD1. The CDR3 is made up of 14 amino acids. CDR1 and CDR2 from the germline V gene are LNHDA and SQIVND (reference sequence). The trim removed 2 bases at V and 2 bases at J, leaving 3 bases unmatched. The variable domain in full, with the rest retrieved from reference TRBV19 and TRBJ2-7, is DGGITQSPKYLFRKEGQNVTLSCEQNLNHDAMYWYRQDPGQGLRLIYYSQIVNDFQKGDIAEGYSVSREKKESFPLTVTSAQKNPTAFYLCASSINRGPYEQYFGPGTRLTVT.

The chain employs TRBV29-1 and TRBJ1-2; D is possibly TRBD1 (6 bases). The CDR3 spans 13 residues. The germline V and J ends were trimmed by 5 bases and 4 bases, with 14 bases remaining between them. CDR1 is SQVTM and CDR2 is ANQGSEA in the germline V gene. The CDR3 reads CSVRDTVLYGYTF. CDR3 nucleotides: TGCAGCGTTCGGGACACGGTTCTCTATGGCTACACCTTC.

The CDR3 DNA is TGTGCCATCAGTGAGTCGGCAGGGCAACTAGCGGGAGAAAATGAGCAGTTCTTC. Protein sequence: CAISESAGQLAGENEQFF. The J gene is TRBJ2-1, the V gene TRBV10-3; 11 bases map to TRBD2. V dropped 0 bases and J dropped 7; count of bases not matched to a gene: 11. CDR3 length: 18 residues. Germline V gene data show CDR1 as ENHRY and CDR2 as SYGVKD.

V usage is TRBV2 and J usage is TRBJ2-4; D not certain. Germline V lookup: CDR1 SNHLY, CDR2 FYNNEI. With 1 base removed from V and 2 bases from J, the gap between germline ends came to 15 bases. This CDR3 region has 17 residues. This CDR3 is CASSEVEVRSTKNIQYF. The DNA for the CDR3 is TGTGCCAGCAGTGAAGTCGAGGTCCGGAGCACCAAAAACATTCAGTACTTC.

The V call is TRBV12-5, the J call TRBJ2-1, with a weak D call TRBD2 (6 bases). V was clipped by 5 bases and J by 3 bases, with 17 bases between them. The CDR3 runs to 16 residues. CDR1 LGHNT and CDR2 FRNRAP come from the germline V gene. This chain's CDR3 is CASGPGPGLSYNEQFF. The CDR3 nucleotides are TGTGCTAGTGGTCCCGGCCCCGGACTAAGCTACAATGAGCAGTTCTTC.

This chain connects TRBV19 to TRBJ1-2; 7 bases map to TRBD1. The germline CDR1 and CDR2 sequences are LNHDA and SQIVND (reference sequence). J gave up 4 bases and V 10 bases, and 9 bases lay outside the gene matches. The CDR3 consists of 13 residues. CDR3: CATWTGGFYGYTF. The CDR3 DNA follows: TGTGCCACCTGGACAGGCGGATTCTATGGCTACACCTTC.

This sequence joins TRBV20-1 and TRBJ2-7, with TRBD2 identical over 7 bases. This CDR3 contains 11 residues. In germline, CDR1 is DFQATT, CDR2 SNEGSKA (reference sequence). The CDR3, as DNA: TGCAGACCCGCGGGGGCCTACGAGCAGTACTTC. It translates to CRPAGAYEQYF.

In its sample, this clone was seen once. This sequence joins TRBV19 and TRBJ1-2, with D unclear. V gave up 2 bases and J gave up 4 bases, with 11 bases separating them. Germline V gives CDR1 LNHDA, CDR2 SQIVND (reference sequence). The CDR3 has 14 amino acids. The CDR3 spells CASSISGHGYGYTF. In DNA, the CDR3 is TGTGCCAGTAGTATATCTGGGCACGGCTATGGCTACACCTTC.

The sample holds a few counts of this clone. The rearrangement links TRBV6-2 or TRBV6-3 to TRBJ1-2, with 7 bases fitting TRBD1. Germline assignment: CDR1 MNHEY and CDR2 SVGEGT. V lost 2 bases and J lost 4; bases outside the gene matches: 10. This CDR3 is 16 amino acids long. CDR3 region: CASSYARPRGVYGYTF. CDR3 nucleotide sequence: TGTGCCAGCAGTTACGCACGACCCAGGGGGGTCTATGGCTACACCTTC.

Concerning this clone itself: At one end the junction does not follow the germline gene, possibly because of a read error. In nucleotides, the CDR3 is TGCAGCGTTCCTACAGGGCCCAATCAGTCCCAGCATTTT. Encoded protein: CSVPTGPNQSQHF. V is TRBV29-1 and J is TRBJ1-5; the D gene is possibly TRBD1 (6 bases). Germline V gives CDR1 SQVTM, CDR2 ANQGSEA. The CDR3 consists of 13 residues.

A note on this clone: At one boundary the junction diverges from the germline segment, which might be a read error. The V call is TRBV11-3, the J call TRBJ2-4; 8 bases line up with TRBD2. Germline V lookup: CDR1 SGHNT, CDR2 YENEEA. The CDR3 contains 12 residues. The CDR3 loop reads CASSPGRGQLNF. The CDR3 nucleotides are TGTGCCAGCAGCCCCGGGAGGGGACAACTGAACTTC.

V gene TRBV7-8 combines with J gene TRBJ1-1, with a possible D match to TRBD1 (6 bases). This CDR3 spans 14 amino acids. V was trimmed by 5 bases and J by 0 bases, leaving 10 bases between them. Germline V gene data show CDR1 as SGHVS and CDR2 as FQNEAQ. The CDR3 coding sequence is TGTGCCAGCAGCCTCGGACAGATGAACACTGAAGCTTTCTTT. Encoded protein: CASSLGQMNTEAFF.

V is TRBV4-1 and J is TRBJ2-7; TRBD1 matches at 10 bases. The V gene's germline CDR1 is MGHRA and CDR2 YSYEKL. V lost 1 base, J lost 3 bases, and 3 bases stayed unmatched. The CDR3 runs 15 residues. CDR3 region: CASSQGGTGVYEQYF. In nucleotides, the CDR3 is TGCGCCAGCAGCCAAGGGGGGACAGGGGTCTACGAGCAGTACTTC.

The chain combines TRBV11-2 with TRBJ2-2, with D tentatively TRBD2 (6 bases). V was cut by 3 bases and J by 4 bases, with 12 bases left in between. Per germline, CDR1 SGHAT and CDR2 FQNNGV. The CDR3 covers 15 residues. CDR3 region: CASSFSGRSTGELFF. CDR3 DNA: TGTGCCAGCAGCTTCTCCGGGAGATCCACCGGGGAGCTGTTTTTT. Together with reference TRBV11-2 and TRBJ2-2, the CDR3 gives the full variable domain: EAGVAQSPRYKIIEKRQSVAFWCNPISGHATLYWYQQILGQGPKLLIQFQNNGVVDDSQLPKDRFSAERLKGVDSTLKIQPAKLEDSAVYLCASSFSGRSTGELFFGEGSRLTVL.

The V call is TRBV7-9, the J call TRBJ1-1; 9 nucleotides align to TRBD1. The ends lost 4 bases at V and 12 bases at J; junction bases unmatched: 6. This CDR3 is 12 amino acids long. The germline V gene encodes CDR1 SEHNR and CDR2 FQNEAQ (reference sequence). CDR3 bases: TGTGCCAGCAGCTCACGGGACAGGGACCCTTTCTTT. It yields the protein CASSSRDRDPFF. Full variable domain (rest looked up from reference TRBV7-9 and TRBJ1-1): DTGVSQNPRHKITKRGQNVTFRCDPISEHNRLYWYRQTLGQGPEFLTYFQNEAQLEKSRLLSDRFSAERPKGSFSTLEIQRTEQGDSAMYLCASSSRDRDPFFGQGTRLTVV.

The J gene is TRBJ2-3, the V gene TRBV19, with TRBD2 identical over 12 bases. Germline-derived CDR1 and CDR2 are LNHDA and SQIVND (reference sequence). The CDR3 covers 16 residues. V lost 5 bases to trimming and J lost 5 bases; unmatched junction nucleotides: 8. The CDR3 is CASSVGLAGSQDTQYF. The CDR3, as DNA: TGTGCCAGTAGTGTTGGACTAGCGGGAAGTCAAGATACGCAGTATTTT. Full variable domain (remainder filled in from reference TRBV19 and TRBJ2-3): DGGITQSPKYLFRKEGQNVTLSCEQNLNHDAMYWYRQDPGQGLRLIYYSQIVNDFQKGDIAEGYSVSREKKESFPLTVTSAQKNPTAFYLCASSVGLAGSQDTQYFGPGTRLTVL.

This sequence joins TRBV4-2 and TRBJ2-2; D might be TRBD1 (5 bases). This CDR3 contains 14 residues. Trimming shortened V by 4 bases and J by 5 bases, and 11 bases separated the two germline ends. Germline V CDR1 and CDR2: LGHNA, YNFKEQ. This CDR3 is CASSLPSGTGELFF. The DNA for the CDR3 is TGTGCCAGCAGCCTCCCCTCAGGGACCGGGGAGCTGTTTTTT.